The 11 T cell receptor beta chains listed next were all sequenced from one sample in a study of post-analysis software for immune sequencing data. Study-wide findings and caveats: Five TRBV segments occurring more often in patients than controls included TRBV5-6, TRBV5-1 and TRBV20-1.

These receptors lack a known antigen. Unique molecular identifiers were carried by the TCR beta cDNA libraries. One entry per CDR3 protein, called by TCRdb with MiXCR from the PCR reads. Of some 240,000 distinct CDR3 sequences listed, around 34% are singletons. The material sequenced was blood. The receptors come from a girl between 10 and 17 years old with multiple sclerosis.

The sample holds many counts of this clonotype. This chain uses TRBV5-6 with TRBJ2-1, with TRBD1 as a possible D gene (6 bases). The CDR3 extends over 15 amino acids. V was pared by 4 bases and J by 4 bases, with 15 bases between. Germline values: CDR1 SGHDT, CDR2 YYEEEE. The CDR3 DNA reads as TGTGCCAGCAGCGGGTCCAGGGGAATATACAATGAGCAGTTCTTC. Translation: CASSGSRGIYNEQFF.

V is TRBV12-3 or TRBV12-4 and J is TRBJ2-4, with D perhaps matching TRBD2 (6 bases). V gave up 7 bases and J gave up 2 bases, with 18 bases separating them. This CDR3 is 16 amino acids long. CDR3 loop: CASTELASKTKNIQYF. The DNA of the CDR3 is TGTGCCAGCACCGAACTAGCTTCTAAAACCAAAAACATTCAGTACTTC.

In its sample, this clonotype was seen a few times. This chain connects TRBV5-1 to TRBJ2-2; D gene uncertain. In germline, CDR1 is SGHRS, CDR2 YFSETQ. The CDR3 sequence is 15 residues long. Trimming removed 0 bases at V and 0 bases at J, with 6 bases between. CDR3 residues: CASSLDGANTGELFF. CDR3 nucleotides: TGCGCCAGCAGCTTGGACGGCGCGAACACCGGGGAGCTGTTTTTT.

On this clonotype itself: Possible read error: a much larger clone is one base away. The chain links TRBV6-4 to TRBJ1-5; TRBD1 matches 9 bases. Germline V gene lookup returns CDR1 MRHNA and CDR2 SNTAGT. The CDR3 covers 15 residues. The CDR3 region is CACSAGTGNNQPQHF. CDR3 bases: TGTGCCTGCAGCGCCGGGACAGGGAATAATCAGCCCCAGCATTTT.

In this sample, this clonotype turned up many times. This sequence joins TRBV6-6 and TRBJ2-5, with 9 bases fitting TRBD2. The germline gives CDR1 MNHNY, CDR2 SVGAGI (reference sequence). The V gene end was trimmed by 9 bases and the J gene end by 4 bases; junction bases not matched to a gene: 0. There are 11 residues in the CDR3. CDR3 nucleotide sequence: TGTGCCAGTAGCGGGAGAGAGACCCAGTACTTC. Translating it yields CASSGRETQYF.

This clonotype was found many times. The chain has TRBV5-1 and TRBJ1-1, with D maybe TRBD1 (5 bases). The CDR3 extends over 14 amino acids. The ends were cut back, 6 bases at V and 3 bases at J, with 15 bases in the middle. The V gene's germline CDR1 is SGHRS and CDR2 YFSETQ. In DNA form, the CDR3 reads TGCGCCAGCAACGGGGGGGACGAGTACACTGAAGCTTTCTTT. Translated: CASNGGDEYTEAFF. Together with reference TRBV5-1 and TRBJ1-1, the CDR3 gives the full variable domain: KAGVTQTPRYLIKTRGQQVTLSCSPISGHRSVSWYQQTPGQGLQFLFEYFSETQRNKGNFPGRFSGRQFSNSRSEMNVSTLELGDSALYLCASNGGDEYTEAFFGQGTRLTVV.

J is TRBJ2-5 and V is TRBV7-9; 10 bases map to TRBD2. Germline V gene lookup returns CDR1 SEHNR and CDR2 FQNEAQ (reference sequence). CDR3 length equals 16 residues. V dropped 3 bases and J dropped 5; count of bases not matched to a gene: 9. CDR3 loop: CASSFLEGSGGETQYF. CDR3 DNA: TGTGCCAGCAGCTTCCTGGAGGGTAGCGGGGGGGAGACCCAGTACTTC. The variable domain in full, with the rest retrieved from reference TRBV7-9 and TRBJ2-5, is DTGVSQNPRHKITKRGQNVTFRCDPISEHNRLYWYRQTLGQGPEFLTYFQNEAQLEKSRLLSDRFSAERPKGSFSTLEIQRTEQGDSAMYLCASSFLEGSGGETQYFGPGTRLLVL.

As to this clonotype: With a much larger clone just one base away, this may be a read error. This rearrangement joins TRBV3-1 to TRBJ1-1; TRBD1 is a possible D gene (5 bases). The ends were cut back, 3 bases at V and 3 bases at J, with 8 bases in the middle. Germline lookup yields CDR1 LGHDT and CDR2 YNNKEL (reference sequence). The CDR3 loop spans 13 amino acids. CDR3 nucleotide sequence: TGTGCCAGCAGCCAGACAGTGCACACTGAAGCTTTCTTT. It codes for CASSQTVHTEAFF.

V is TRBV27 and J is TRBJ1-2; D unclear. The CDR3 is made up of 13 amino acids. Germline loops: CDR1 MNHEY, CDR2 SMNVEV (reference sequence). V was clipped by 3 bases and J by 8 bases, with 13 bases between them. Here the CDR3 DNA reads TGTGCCAGCAGTTTCTCTCCGGGTGCAGGCTACACCTTC. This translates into CASSFSPGAGYTF.

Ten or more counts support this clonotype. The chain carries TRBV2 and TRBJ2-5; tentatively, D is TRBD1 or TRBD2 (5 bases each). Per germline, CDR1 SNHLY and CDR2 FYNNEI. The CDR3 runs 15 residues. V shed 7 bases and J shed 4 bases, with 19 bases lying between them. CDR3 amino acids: CASTGRTPAGETQYF. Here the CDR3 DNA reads TGTGCCAGCACGGGGCGGACTCCGGCGGGAGAGACCCAGTACTTC.

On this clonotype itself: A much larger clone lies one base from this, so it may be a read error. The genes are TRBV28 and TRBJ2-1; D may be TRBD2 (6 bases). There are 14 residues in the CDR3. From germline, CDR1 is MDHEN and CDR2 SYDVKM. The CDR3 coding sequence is TGTGCCAGCAGTTCGCCCGGACTATGGGGAGAGCAGATCTTC. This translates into CASSSPGLWGEQIF.